The 27 T cell receptor beta chains reported below all come from one sample, sequenced in a study of beta chain features in type 1 diabetes. Overall study results and limits: Among all four CD4+ subsets, Type 1 diabetes patients had TCRB CDR3s that were moderately but significantly shorter.

The whole isolated RNA underwent reverse transcription, so sequencing captured expressed TCRB transcripts. The method was immunoSEQ multiplex PCR; TCRdb's version includes in-frame clones alone and lacks a portion of them. Of around 710,000 clones in the sample, roughly 12% were seen once. These TCRs' antigens remain unknown. The material sequenced was naive CD4+ T cells from blood. These receptors all come from a man aged 30 to 45 with type 1 diabetes.

This clone was seen more than once but under ten times. The J gene is TRBJ1-1, the V gene TRBV7-9; tentative D call: TRBD1 (6 bases). The germline V and J ends were trimmed by 5 bases and 8 bases, with 18 bases remaining between them. The CDR3 runs to 14 residues. The germline CDR1 and CDR2 sequences are SEHNR and FQNEAQ (reference sequence). CDR3 in amino acids: CASSLMTGGAEAFF. Written as DNA, the CDR3 is TGTGCCAGCAGCCTCATGACGGGGGGCGCGGAAGCTTTCTTT.

Only a few counts were recorded for this clone. The rearrangement joins TRBV11-1 to TRBJ2-6; D gene ambiguous. The CDR3 sequence is 19 residues long. Germline V gene lookup returns CDR1 SGHAT and CDR2 FQDESV (reference sequence). V was shortened by 2 bases and J by 0 bases, with 17 bases between the two germline ends. The CDR3 DNA follows: TGTGCCAGCAGCTTATATCGGTCCCAGAAAATCTCTGGGGCCAACGTCCTGACTTTC. The encoded protein is CASSLYRSQKISGANVLTF.

J is TRBJ2-3 and V is TRBV28, with 13 bases identical to TRBD2. With V trimmed by 2 bases and J by 5 bases, 7 bases remained unmatched. The CDR3 runs 17 residues. Germline V gene data show CDR1 as MDHEN and CDR2 as SYDVKM. CDR3 coding DNA: TGTGCCAGCAGTTTAACTAGCGGGGGGGCGTTTCAAGATACGCAGTATTTT. Amino acid sequence: CASSLTSGGAFQDTQYF.

This clone was seen a few times. The J gene is TRBJ1-4, the V gene TRBV10-3; TRBD1 agrees at 9 bases. The CDR3 spans 15 residues. Germline-derived CDR1 and CDR2 are ENHRY and SYGVKD. After removal of 6 bases from V and 5 bases from J, the junction contained 7 bases not matched to a gene. CDR3: CAISPTGGPNEKLFF. For the CDR3, the DNA is TGTGCCATCAGCCCAACAGGGGGCCCAAATGAAAAACTGTTTTTT.

The rearrangement uses TRBV20-1 and TRBJ1-1; no definite D call. This CDR3 has 11 residues. The V end lost 3 bases, the J end lost 1 base, and 3 bases lay between the germline ends. CDR1 DFQATT and CDR2 SNEGSKA come from the germline V gene (reference sequence). The CDR3 sequence: CSARKNTEAFF. CDR3 coding DNA: TGCAGTGCTAGGAAGAACACTGAAGCTTTCTTT.

This clone was picked up a small number of times. V and J are TRBV29-1 and TRBJ2-5, with D tentatively TRBD1 or TRBD2 (6 bases each). From germline, CDR1 is SQVTM and CDR2 ANQGSEA. V lost 6 bases to trimming and J lost 5 bases, with 19 bases between them. The CDR3 length is 14 residues. CDR3 protein: CSVRPTGAEETQYF. CDR3 DNA: TGCAGCGTACGACCGACGGGGGCGGAGGAGACCCAGTACTTC.

The chain couples TRBV13 to TRBJ2-5; 8 bases line up with TRBD1. This CDR3 comprises 16 residues. With V trimmed by 0 bases and J by 4 bases, 7 bases remained unmatched. Germline CDR1 and CDR2: PRHDT and FYEKMQ (reference sequence). The CDR3 nucleotides are TGTGCCAGCAGCTTAGGCCTAGGACAGGGCTCAGAGACCCAGTACTTC. Its translation: CASSLGLGQGSETQYF.

A few counts support this clone. The chain recombines TRBV5-4 with TRBJ2-2; D may correspond to TRBD1 or TRBD2 (5 bases each). The CDR3 runs to 14 residues. Germline lookup yields CDR1 SGHNT and CDR2 YYREEE (reference sequence). V lost 3 bases and J 2 bases, leaving 8 bases between the germline ends. For the CDR3, the DNA is TGTGCCAGCAGCTCGGGACCTAACACCGGGGAGCTGTTTTTT. As protein: CASSSGPNTGELFF. The full variable domain, completed using reference TRBV5-4 and TRBJ2-2, is ETGVTQSPTHLIKTRGQQVTLRCSSQSGHNTVSWYQQALGQGPQFIFQYYREEENGRGNFPPRFSGLQFPNYSSELNVNALELDDSALYLCASSSGPNTGELFFGEGSRLTVL.

This clone occurred a few times. The rearrangement joins TRBV5-1 to TRBJ1-4; no reliable D call. Trimming left V 3 bases short and J 5 bases short, with 11 bases between. CDR3 length: 14 residues. Germline V gene lookup returns CDR1 SGHRS and CDR2 YFSETQ. The CDR3 protein is CASSYEGLNEKLFF. DNA for the CDR3: TGCGCCAGCAGCTACGAGGGATTAAATGAAAAACTGTTTTTT.

This chain connects TRBV6-1 to TRBJ1-5; 10 nucleotides agree with TRBD1. The CDR3 contains 15 residues. Per the germline V gene, CDR1 is MNHNS and CDR2 is SASEGT. J lost 7 bases, V lost 5 bases, and 8 bases had no gene match. The CDR3 here is CASSFTDRGEQPQHF. The DNA of the CDR3 is TGTGCCAGCAGTTTCACGGACAGGGGGGAACAGCCCCAGCATTTT.

The chain links TRBV14 to TRBJ2-5; D not resolved. The CDR3 is made up of 15 amino acids. CDR1 is SGHDN, CDR2 FVKESK, per germline. Trimming shortened V by 1 base and J by 4 bases, and 13 bases separated the two germline ends. The CDR3 DNA reads as TGTGCCAGCAGCCAAGTTGGCGGCTGGATAGAGACCCAGTACTTC. It codes for CASSQVGGWIETQYF.

This clone was seen once. V and J are TRBV6-5 and TRBJ1-6; 8 nucleotides align to TRBD1. Trimming cost V 6 bases and J 7 bases; bases outside gene matches: 5. This CDR3 contains 14 residues. Germline CDR1 reads MNHEY; CDR2 reads SVGAGI. CDR3 in DNA: TGTGCCAGCAGCCCGGGACAGGTCAATTCACCCCTCCACTTT. It is translated as CASSPGQVNSPLHF.

This rearrangement joins TRBV7-2 to TRBJ1-6, with D perhaps TRBD1 (5 bases). The CDR3 totals 15 residues. Trimming stripped 4 bases from V and 7 bases from J, with 14 bases between. The germline V gene encodes CDR1 SGHTA and CDR2 FQGNSA. The CDR3 here is CASSSVGAANSPLHF. CDR3 coding DNA: TGTGCCAGCAGCTCCGTCGGGGCAGCGAATTCACCCCTCCACTTT.

A few counts support this clone. CDR3 sequence: CASRAGTGVYNSPLHF. CDR3 DNA sequence: TGTGCCAGTAGGGCCGGGACAGGGGTCTATAATTCACCCCTCCACTTT. The V and J genes are TRBV19 and TRBJ1-6; 10 nucleotides line up with TRBD1. CDR1 is LNHDA and CDR2 is SQIVND in the germline V gene (reference sequence). The CDR3 loop spans 16 amino acids. With 6 bases clipped from V and 3 bases from J, the junction kept 5 bases outside the gene matches.

The chain employs TRBV2 and TRBJ1-2; TRBD1 aligns across 9 bases. Germline V gene sequence: CDR1 SNHLY, CDR2 FYNNEI. The ends lost 7 bases at V and 0 bases at J; junction bases unmatched: 6. This CDR3 has 15 residues. CDR3 nucleotide sequence: TGTGCCAGCATCCCGGACAGGGGAGCTAACTATGGCTACACCTTC. Its translation: CASIPDRGANYGYTF.

This clone was recorded a few times. The V and J genes are TRBV4-3 and TRBJ1-4; D not certain. Trimming stripped 0 bases from V and 10 bases from J, with 15 bases between. CDR1 LGHNA and CDR2 YSLEER come from the germline V gene. CDR3 length: 15 residues. The CDR3 region is CASSQDWGSRGKLFF. The CDR3 DNA is TGCGCCAGCAGCCAAGATTGGGGATCCCGTGGAAAACTGTTTTTT.

The chain has TRBV19 and TRBJ2-3; TRBD2 agrees at 12 bases. The length of the CDR3 is 15 residues. V shed 7 bases, J shed 2 bases, and the junction held 4 bases outside the gene matches. Looked up from germline, CDR1 is LNHDA and CDR2 is SQIVND (reference sequence). This CDR3 is CASTTSGGITDTQYF. CDR3 coding DNA: TGTGCCAGTACCACTAGCGGGGGGATCACAGATACGCAGTATTTT. The full variable domain, completed using reference TRBV19 and TRBJ2-3, is DGGITQSPKYLFRKEGQNVTLSCEQNLNHDAMYWYRQDPGQGLRLIYYSQIVNDFQKGDIAEGYSVSREKKESFPLTVTSAQKNPTAFYLCASTTSGGITDTQYFGPGTRLTVL.

On this clone: Different DNA sequences within this sample yield the same CDR3. The rearrangement uses TRBV5-1 and TRBJ1-5; D is ambiguous. Trimming cost V 1 base and J 4 bases, with 6 bases left between them. CDR3 size: 13 residues. In germline, CDR1 is SGHRS, CDR2 YFSETQ. DNA for the CDR3: TGCGCCAGCAGCTTGTCCGGGAATCAGCCCCAGCATTTT. It yields the protein CASSLSGNQPQHF.

The V gene is TRBV28, the J gene TRBJ1-2, with D uncertain. The CDR3 is made up of 15 amino acids. The germline V gene has CDR1 MDHEN and CDR2 SYDVKM. V was cut by 7 bases and J by 4 bases, with 19 bases left in between. CDR3 residues: CASTTSGSGSYGYTF. CDR3 nucleotides: TGTGCCAGCACCACATCGGGGTCCGGGAGCTATGGCTACACCTTC.

V and J are TRBV4-3 and TRBJ1-2, with D unresolved. The germline gives CDR1 LGHNA, CDR2 YSLEER. V lost 0 bases and J 8 bases, leaving 13 bases between the germline ends. The CDR3 has 14 residues. In nucleotides, the CDR3 is TGCGCCAGCAGCCAAGATCTAGTCGGGAACGGCTACACCTTC. Translated, it gives CASSQDLVGNGYTF.

Only a few counts were recorded for this clone. V usage is TRBV10-3 and J usage is TRBJ1-1; D is perhaps TRBD1 (6 bases). Germline values: CDR1 ENHRY, CDR2 SYGVKD. The CDR3 extends over 14 amino acids. V was pared by 6 bases and J by 0 bases, with 11 bases between. The CDR3 here is CAIRPGQLNTEAFF. CDR3 coding DNA: TGTGCCATCAGGCCCGGACAGTTGAACACTGAAGCTTTCTTT.

V usage is TRBV7-2 and J usage is TRBJ1-1, with 8 bases lining up with TRBD1. The germline V gene has CDR1 SGHTA and CDR2 FQGNSA. The V segment lost 4 bases and the J segment 4 bases; nucleotides outside the gene matches: 5. This CDR3 comprises 14 residues. The DNA of the CDR3 is TGTGCCAGCAGCTCACAGGGGGTTGGCACTGAAGCTTTCTTT. This translates into CASSSQGVGTEAFF.

The chain combines TRBV6-5 with TRBJ2-3; D is uncertain. CDR1 MNHEY and CDR2 SVGAGI come from the germline V gene. V lost 5 bases and J 3 bases, leaving 12 bases between the germline ends. The CDR3 consists of 14 residues. The CDR3 coding sequence is TGTGCCAGCAGTCCCCGCGGTAGTACAGATACGCAGTATTTT. This codes for CASSPRGSTDTQYF.

The chain recombines TRBV18 with TRBJ2-1, with 8 bases matching TRBD1. Germline V CDR1 and CDR2: KGHSH, LQKENI. CDR3 length: 14 residues. The ends lost 1 base at V and 7 bases at J; junction bases unmatched: 3. CDR3 residues: CASSPLTGENEQFF. The CDR3 nucleotides read TGTGCCAGCTCACCACTGACAGGGGAGAATGAGCAGTTCTTC.

The genes are TRBV7-9 and TRBJ1-1; D uncertain. The germline gives CDR1 SEHNR, CDR2 FQNEAQ (reference sequence). The length of the CDR3 is 12 residues. Trimming left V 5 bases short and J 5 bases short, with 9 bases between. The CDR3 region is CASSRSGTEAFF. The CDR3 coding sequence is TGTGCCAGCAGCCGGTCGGGAACTGAAGCTTTCTTT.

To note about this clone: One end of the junction is discordant with germline, which a read error may explain. V gene TRBV13 combines with J gene TRBJ2-3; 9 positions match TRBD2. The V gene's germline CDR1 is PRHDT and CDR2 FYEKMQ (reference sequence). This CDR3 spans 16 amino acids. The DNA of the CDR3 is TGTGCCAGCAACTTAAGGGTAGCGGGGGTCGCAGATACGCAGTATTTT. Its protein is CASNLRVAGVADTQYF.

Only a few counts were recorded for this clone. The chain joins TRBV7-3 to TRBJ2-2, with TRBD1 identical over 8 bases. Losses at the gene ends were 5 bases for V and 4 bases for J; bases not matched to a gene: 6. Germline values: CDR1 SGHTA, CDR2 FQGTGA. The CDR3 is made up of 15 amino acids. CDR3 amino acids: CASSRQGAGTGELFF. CDR3 in DNA: TGTGCCAGCAGCAGGCAGGGGGCGGGCACCGGGGAGCTGTTTTTT.